Here is one T cell receptor (beta chain) with its context. Antigen specificity is unknown. Assay: immunoSEQ multiplex PCR; the TCRdb copy retains only in-frame clones and omits some. The sample gives around 25,000 clones, approximately 85% of which show up once; 2.4% is in the top ten. Germline assignment: CDR1 SNHLY and CDR2 FYNNEI. The CDR3 has 15 amino acids. The V end was cut by 7 bases, the J end by 2 bases, with 14 bases between. This record comes from a study of PD-1 blockade in classical Hodgkin lymphoma. Study outcomes and limitations: Patients with a complete response exhibited baseline diversity comparable to newly diagnosed patients. Newly diagnosed patients were reported to exhibit reduced baseline TCR diversity relative to healthy donors. Repertoire difference causes, possibly disease activity or prior therapy, remain undefined. The study found that TCR diversity rose significantly by C4D1 in CD4+ but not CD8+ cells.

Time point given: cycle 4 day 1 (C4D1), after more than 5 weeks of nivolumab. Each and every patient relapsed after autologous stem cell transplantation, and patients got differing brentuximab vedotin exposure. The authors purified CD4+ T cells from thawed PBMCs by magnetic negative selection. Sequencing was performed on CD4+ T cells from blood, taken before the fourth cycle of nivolumab. This TCR was recovered from a human donor with classical Hodgkin lymphoma. The rearrangement uses TRBV2 and TRBJ2-2; D perhaps matches TRBD2 (5 bases). This CDR3 reads CASTLGLVNTGELFF. DNA for the CDR3: TGTGCCAGCACCCTCGGACTCGTAAACACCGGGGAGCTGTTTTTT.